This T cell receptor (beta chain) was recovered during a study of T-cell memory formation after mild COVID-19. Study details: Clusters were largely donor specific. The study, taken as a whole, reports: SARS-CoV-2 specificity was not confirmed for second-wave clones peaking on day 37.

This clonotype has more than one count but fewer than ten. Its antigen is still unknown. From the 5' RACE reads, TCRdb called clonotypes with MiXCR, one entry per CDR3 protein. Of hundreds of thousands of distinct CDR3 sequences in the sample, about a sixth were seen once. Sequences were obtained from PBMCs or a T cell subset sorted from them (not recorded which). The TCR originated in an adult woman who had mild COVID-19 (a few samples of this study predate the infection). Cell type and time point are not known.

CDR3 sequence (DNA): TGTGCCAGCAGTGAGTCGGGGGCGGGGGCCAAAAACATTCAGTACTTC. This sequence encodes CASSESGAGAKNIQYF. The chain combines TRBV6-1 with TRBJ2-4; D could derive from TRBD1 or TRBD2 (6 bases each). Trimming took 3 bases from V and 1 from J, leaving 13 bases between them. Germline V gene sequence: CDR1 MNHNS, CDR2 SASEGT. The CDR3 totals 16 residues.